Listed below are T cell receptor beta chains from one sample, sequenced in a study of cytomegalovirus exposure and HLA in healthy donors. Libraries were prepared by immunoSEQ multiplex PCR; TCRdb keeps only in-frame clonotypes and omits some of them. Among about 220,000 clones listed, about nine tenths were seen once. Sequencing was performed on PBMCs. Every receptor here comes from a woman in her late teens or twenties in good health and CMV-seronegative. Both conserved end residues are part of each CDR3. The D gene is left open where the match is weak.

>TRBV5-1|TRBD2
CASSLGLAGGPSSYEQYF
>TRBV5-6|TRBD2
CASSFSGMRGGSHNEQFF
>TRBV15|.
CATSRDLNSPLHF
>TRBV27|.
CASSLIPRNRGSPLHF
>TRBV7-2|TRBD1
CASSLELTGRGYTF
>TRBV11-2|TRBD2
CASSSGVGFIAGSYNEQFF
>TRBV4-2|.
CASSQELAGLQETQYF
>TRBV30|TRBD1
CAWTTGQRFSGNTIYF
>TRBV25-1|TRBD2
CASRLGLAGASSYNEQFF
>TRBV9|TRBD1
CASSFGTGGYTDTQYF
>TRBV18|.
CASSPKSTHSGNTIYF
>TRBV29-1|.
CSAEGIQETQYF